Below, 27 T cell receptor beta chains from the same sample are listed, as sequenced in a study of T cell responses to AZD1222 COVID-19 vaccine. Only in-frame clones appear in the TCRdb table, and some are missing; sequencing was by immunoSEQ multiplex PCR. This repertoire shows about 110,000 clones, about 90% found once; its top ten account for approximately 4.7%. Here the sequenced sample was peripheral blood, taken on day 0 of AZD1222 vaccination. The receptors stem from an adult in good health.

This clone was seen a few times. The rearrangement links TRBV25-1 to TRBJ2-1; 7 bases fit TRBD2. V was pared by 3 bases and J by 10 bases, with 9 bases of the junction left unmatched. Germline V gene data show CDR1 as MGHDK and CDR2 as SYGVNS. This CDR3 comprises 14 residues. The CDR3 sequence: CASSELAGASEQFF. CDR3 nucleotides: TGTGCCAGCAGTGAGCTGGCGGGAGCATCCGAGCAGTTCTTC.

The sample holds a few counts of this clone. The J gene is TRBJ2-3, the V gene TRBV24-1; possibly TRBD2 for D (6 bases). Germline values: CDR1 KGHDR, CDR2 SFDVKD. This CDR3 contains 16 residues. Trimming shortened V by 5 bases and J by 4 bases, and 18 bases separated the two germline ends. For the CDR3, the DNA is TGTGCCACCAGTGCCCTTGGGGCGGGGAGCGCAGATACGCAGTATTTT. This translates into CATSALGAGSADTQYF.

The rearrangement joins TRBV18 to TRBJ1-2; tentatively, D is TRBD1 (5 bases). V shed 3 bases and J shed 6 bases, with 11 bases lying between them. Germline assignment: CDR1 KGHSH and CDR2 LQKENI. The CDR3 is made up of 13 amino acids. The CDR3 sequence: CASSPGRNNGYTF. The CDR3 DNA is TGTGCCAGCTCACCGGGACGAAACAATGGCTACACCTTC. Based on the CDR3 plus reference TRBV18 and TRBJ1-2, the full variable domain is NAGVMQNPRHLVRRRGQEARLRCSPMKGHSHVYWYRQLPEEGLKFMVYLQKENIIDESGMPKERFSAEFPKEGPSILRIQQVVRGDSAAYFCASSPGRNNGYTFGSGTRLTVV.

In its sample, this clone was seen once. This chain links TRBV5-1 with TRBJ1-1, with a possible D match to TRBD1 (5 bases). The CDR3 is 15 residues long. Germline V CDR1 and CDR2: SGHRS, YFSETQ. Trimming stripped 0 bases from V and 3 bases from J, with 12 bases between. CDR3: CASSLDAPGDTEAFF. DNA for the CDR3: TGCGCCAGCAGCTTGGACGCCCCGGGGGACACTGAAGCTTTCTTT.

J is TRBJ2-1 and V is TRBV2; 12 bases are shared with TRBD2. Germline V CDR1 and CDR2: SNHLY, FYNNEI. The CDR3 covers 16 residues. Germline trimming cut 5 bases from V and 5 bases from J; bases unmatched to any gene: 7. CDR3 loop: CASSPRLAGDDNEQFF. As DNA, the CDR3 is TGTGCCAGCAGTCCTAGACTAGCGGGAGATGACAATGAGCAGTTCTTC. The whole variable domain, filled in from reference TRBV2 and TRBJ2-1, reads EPEVTQTPSHQVTQMGQEVILRCVPISNHLYFYWYRQILGQKVEFLVSFYNNEISEKSEIFDDQFSVERPDGSNFTLKIRSTKLEDSAMYFCASSPRLAGDDNEQFFGPGTRLTVL.

The chain employs TRBV25-1 and TRBJ2-7; D gene uncertain. Germline V gene lookup returns CDR1 MGHDK and CDR2 SYGVNS. V was clipped by 3 bases and J by 3 bases, with 15 bases between them. The CDR3 totals 15 residues. CDR3 sequence: CASSDPGPSLYEQYF. The CDR3 DNA reads as TGTGCCAGCAGTGACCCGGGTCCCTCCCTCTACGAGCAGTACTTC.

The chain has TRBV7-9 and TRBJ2-1; tentatively, D is TRBD2 (5 bases). V lost 5 bases, J lost 2 bases, and 10 bases lay in between. This CDR3 contains 14 residues. Germline V gives CDR1 SEHNR, CDR2 FQNEAQ (reference sequence). CDR3 sequence (DNA): TGTGCCAGCAGCAAACTAGTGCCCTACAATGAGCAGTTCTTC. Amino acid sequence: CASSKLVPYNEQFF.

The rearrangement uses TRBV2 and TRBJ2-5; D is unclear. V was clipped by 3 bases and J by 12 bases, with 17 bases between them. This CDR3 has 13 residues. From germline, CDR1 is SNHLY and CDR2 FYNNEI. This CDR3 is CASSEPPTAAEYF. Written as DNA, the CDR3 is TGTGCCAGCAGTGAGCCTCCGACGGCTGCGGAGTACTTC.

The rearrangement links TRBV6-5 to TRBJ2-1; possibly TRBD1 for D (7 bases). V lost 2 bases and J lost 2, with 10 bases in between. The CDR3 contains 15 residues. Germline V lookup: CDR1 MNHEY, CDR2 SVGAGI. The CDR3 loop is CASSYRRGPYNEQFF. CDR3 bases: TGTGCCAGCAGTTACCGGAGGGGGCCCTACAATGAGCAGTTCTTC.

The chain uses TRBV6-5 and TRBJ2-6, with D maybe TRBD1 (5 bases). Germline V gene data show CDR1 as MNHEY and CDR2 as SVGAGI. The V end lost 2 bases, the J end lost 4 bases, and 12 bases lay between the germline ends. The CDR3 runs 16 residues. The chain's CDR3 is CASSYTAGWGANVLTF. The CDR3 nucleotides read TGTGCCAGCAGTTACACAGCAGGGTGGGGGGCCAACGTCCTGACTTTC.

This chain links TRBV5-1 with TRBJ1-1, with TRBD1 identical over 7 bases. V trimming: 7 bases; J trimming: 1 base; junction bases outside the gene matches: 10. The CDR3 is 15 amino acids. Germline CDR1 SGHRS, CDR2 YFSETQ. CDR3: CASGREGAGNTEAFF. CDR3 DNA sequence: TGCGCCAGCGGCAGGGAGGGGGCTGGGAACACTGAAGCTTTCTTT.

This rearrangement joins TRBV27 to TRBJ1-4; D not resolved. Between the trimmed V and J ends, which lost 5 bases and 0 bases, there was a span of 13 bases. The CDR3 consists of 16 residues. Germline CDR1 MNHEY, CDR2 SMNVEV (reference sequence). The CDR3 sequence is CASSPRRTATNEKLFF. The CDR3 bases are TGTGCCAGCAGTCCCAGGCGGACCGCAACTAATGAAAAACTGTTTTTT. Drawing the rest from reference TRBV27 and TRBJ1-4, the complete variable domain is EAQVTQNPRYLITVTGKKLTVTCSQNMNHEYMSWYRQDPGLGLRQIYYSMNVEVTDKGDVPEGYKVSRKEKRNFPLILESPSPNQTSLYFCASSPRRTATNEKLFFGSGTQLSVL.

The chain is built from TRBV27 and TRBJ1-1, with 11 bases lining up with TRBD1. V shed 4 bases, J shed 4 bases, and the junction held 11 bases outside the gene matches. The CDR3 has 17 amino acids. CDR1 and CDR2 (germline): MNHEY, SMNVEV (reference sequence). The CDR3 bases are TGTGCCAGCAGTTGGGGGACAGGGGGAGATCTGAGCACTGAAGCTTTCTTT. The encoded protein is CASSWGTGGDLSTEAFF.

The chain uses TRBV2 and TRBJ1-5, with D tentatively TRBD1 (5 bases). This CDR3 comprises 15 residues. Germline V gene sequence: CDR1 SNHLY, CDR2 FYNNEI. V was pared by 2 bases and J by 1 base, with 9 bases between. The DNA for the CDR3 is TGTGCCAGCAGTGAACTAGGGGTAAGCAATCAGCCCCAGCATTTT. Its protein product is CASSELGVSNQPQHF.

The chain has TRBV7-9 and TRBJ1-1; D might be TRBD1 (5 bases). This CDR3 comprises 13 residues. V lost 5 bases and J 1 base, leaving 8 bases between the germline ends. Germline-derived CDR1 and CDR2 are SEHNR and FQNEAQ (reference sequence). This CDR3 is CASSPDTNTEAFF. In DNA, the CDR3 is TGTGCCAGCAGCCCGGACACGAACACTGAAGCTTTCTTT.

The chain has TRBV6-5 and TRBJ1-1, with 10 bases that match TRBD1. J was trimmed by 3 bases and V by 4 bases; bases with no gene match: 5. CDR3 size: 15 residues. Germline loops: CDR1 MNHEY, CDR2 SVGAGI. In DNA, the CDR3 is TGTGCCAGCAGTTTCTTCGGGACAGGGGACACTGAAGCTTTCTTT. Translating it yields CASSFFGTGDTEAFF.

V and J are TRBV10-1 and TRBJ2-1; 11 bases align to TRBD2. V lost 6 bases and J lost 5; bases outside the gene matches: 6. The germline gives CDR1 WNHNN, CDR2 SYGVQD (reference sequence). This CDR3 comprises 15 residues. CDR3 DNA sequence: TGCGCCAGCAGGACCGGGACTAGCGGTGACAATGAGCAGTTCTTC. Translated, it gives CASRTGTSGDNEQFF.

The chain is built from TRBV12-3 or TRBV12-4 and TRBJ1-2, with no clear D. Trimming removed 2 bases from V and 3 bases from J, with 7 bases in between. CDR3 size: 13 residues. CDR3 in amino acids: CASSLSADYGYTF. CDR3 sequence (DNA): TGTGCCAGCAGTTTAAGCGCGGACTATGGCTACACCTTC.

This clone has more than one count but fewer than ten. The rearrangement uses TRBV2 and TRBJ1-1; D unresolved. CDR1 is SNHLY, CDR2 FYNNEI, per germline. V lost 7 bases and J lost 4, with 13 bases in between. This CDR3 has 13 residues. In DNA, the CDR3 is TGTGCCAGCACGTTTAGTGCCCTCACTGAAGCTTTCTTT. Its protein product is CASTFSALTEAFF.

The rearrangement links TRBV11-3 to TRBJ1-1; D call uncertain. CDR3 length: 14 residues. Trimming removed 0 bases at V and 3 bases at J, with 8 bases between. The germline V gene has CDR1 SGHNT and CDR2 YENEEA. The CDR3 DNA reads as TGTGCCAGCAGCTTAGAAGGGTCGTACACTGAAGCTTTCTTT. Its translation is CASSLEGSYTEAFF.

The chain joins TRBV6-5 to TRBJ2-5; maybe TRBD1 (6 bases). The CDR3 loop spans 14 amino acids. Trimming removed 7 bases from V and 3 bases from J, with 15 bases in between. Germline CDR1 MNHEY, CDR2 SVGAGI. CDR3 in DNA: TGTGCCAGCAAAGCCGGGACAAACGAAGAGACCCAGTACTTC. Amino acids: CASKAGTNEETQYF.

This chain links TRBV7-8 with TRBJ2-1, with D possibly being TRBD2 (6 bases). V was trimmed by 6 bases and J by 1 base, leaving 13 bases between them. Germline V gene sequence: CDR1 SGHVS, CDR2 FQNEAQ. The CDR3 consists of 15 residues. CDR3 sequence reads: CASSRGIWSYNEQFF. The CDR3, as DNA: TGTGCCAGCAGTCGGGGGATCTGGTCCTACAATGAGCAGTTCTTC.

CDR3 loop: CASTPEGEVGEQYF. The DNA of the CDR3 is TGCGCCAGCACCCCAGAAGGGGAGGTCGGCGAGCAGTACTTC. This chain links TRBV5-1 with TRBJ2-7; TRBD2 is a possible D gene (6 bases). The length of the CDR3 is 14 residues. V lost 6 bases, J lost 6 bases, and 19 bases lay in between. Germline CDR1 SGHRS, CDR2 YFSETQ. Combining the CDR3 with reference TRBV5-1 and TRBJ2-7 gives the whole variable domain KAGVTQTPRYLIKTRGQQVTLSCSPISGHRSVSWYQQTPGQGLQFLFEYFSETQRNKGNFPGRFSGRQFSNSRSEMNVSTLELGDSALYLCASTPEGEVGEQYFGPGTRLTVT.

This chain links TRBV6-5 with TRBJ2-3, with a weak D call TRBD2 (6 bases). Germline values: CDR1 MNHEY, CDR2 SVGAGI. The CDR3 has 14 residues. V lost 6 bases and J 6 bases, leaving 16 bases between the germline ends. CDR3: CASRSGTAEDTQYF. The DNA for the CDR3 is TGTGCCAGCAGATCCGGGACTGCAGAGGATACGCAGTATTTT.

V gene TRBV5-5 combines with J gene TRBJ2-1; D is ambiguous. The germline V gene has CDR1 SGHKS and CDR2 YYEKEE (reference sequence). The CDR3 has 17 residues. Trimming took off 0 bases at V and 0 bases at J, with 13 bases between the two ends. CDR3 coding DNA: TGTGCCAGCAGCTTGGGGGCGGCTTTACGCTCCTACAATGAGCAGTTCTTC. Amino acid sequence: CASSLGAALRSYNEQFF. The full variable domain, in which reference TRBV5-5 and TRBJ2-1 provide the parts outside the CDR3, is DAGVTQSPTHLIKTRGQQVTLRCSPISGHKSVSWYQQVLGQGPQFIFQYYEKEERGRGNFPDRFSARQFPNYSSELNVNALLLGDSALYLCASSLGAALRSYNEQFFGPGTRLTVL.

The chain employs TRBV24-1 and TRBJ2-2; D is unclear. The CDR3 runs to 14 residues. Germline-derived CDR1 and CDR2 are KGHDR and SFDVKD. V lost 9 bases, J lost 4 bases, and 14 bases lay in between. CDR3 nucleotides: TGTGCCACCGGCTCAAGGGCGTCCACCGGGGAGCTGTTTTTT. Protein sequence: CATGSRASTGELFF.

The chain employs TRBV19 and TRBJ2-3; D unresolved. CDR1 and CDR2 from the germline V gene are LNHDA and SQIVND (reference sequence). V was cut by 5 bases and J by 1 base, with 7 bases left in between. CDR3 size: 13 residues. This CDR3 is CASSPGGTDTQYF. The CDR3 DNA reads as TGTGCCAGTAGTCCCGGTGGCACAGATACGCAGTATTTT.